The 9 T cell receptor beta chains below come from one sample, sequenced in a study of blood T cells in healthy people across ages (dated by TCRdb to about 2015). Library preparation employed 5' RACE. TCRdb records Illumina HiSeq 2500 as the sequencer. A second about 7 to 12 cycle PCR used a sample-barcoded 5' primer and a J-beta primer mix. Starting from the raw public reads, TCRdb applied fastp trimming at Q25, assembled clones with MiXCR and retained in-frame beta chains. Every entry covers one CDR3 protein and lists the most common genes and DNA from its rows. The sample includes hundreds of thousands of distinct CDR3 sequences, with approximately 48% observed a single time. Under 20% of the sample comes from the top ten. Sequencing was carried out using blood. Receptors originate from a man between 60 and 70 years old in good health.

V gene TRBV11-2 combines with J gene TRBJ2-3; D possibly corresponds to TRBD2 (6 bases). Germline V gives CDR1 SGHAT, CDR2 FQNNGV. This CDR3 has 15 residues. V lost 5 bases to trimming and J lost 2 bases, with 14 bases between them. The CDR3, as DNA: TGTGCCAGCAGCAAGGGCCTAGCGTCCACAGATACGCAGTATTTT. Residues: CASSKGLASTDTQYF.

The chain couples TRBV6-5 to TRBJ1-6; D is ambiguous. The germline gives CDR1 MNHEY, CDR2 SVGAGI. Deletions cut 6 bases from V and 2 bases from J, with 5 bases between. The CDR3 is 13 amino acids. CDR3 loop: CASRITYNSPLHF. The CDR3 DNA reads TGTGCCAGCAGGATCACCTATAATTCACCCCTCCACTTT.

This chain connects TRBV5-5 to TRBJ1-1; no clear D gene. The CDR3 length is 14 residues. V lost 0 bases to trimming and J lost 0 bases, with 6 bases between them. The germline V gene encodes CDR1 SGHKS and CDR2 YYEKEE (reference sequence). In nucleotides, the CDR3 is TGTGCCAGCAGCTTGGCTCACCTGAACACTGAAGCTTTCTTT. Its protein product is CASSLAHLNTEAFF.

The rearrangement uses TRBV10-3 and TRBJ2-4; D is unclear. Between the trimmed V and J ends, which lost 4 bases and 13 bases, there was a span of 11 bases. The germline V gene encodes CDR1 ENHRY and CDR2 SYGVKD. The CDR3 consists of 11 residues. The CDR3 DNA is TGTGCCATCAGTGCTGGAAAGGAGCAGTACTTC. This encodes CAISAGKEQYF.

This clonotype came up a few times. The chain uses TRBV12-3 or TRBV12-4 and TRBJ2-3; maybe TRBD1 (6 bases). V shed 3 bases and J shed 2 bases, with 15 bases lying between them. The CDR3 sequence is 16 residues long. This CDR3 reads CASSLPQGQITDTQYF. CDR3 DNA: TGTGCCAGCAGTTTGCCCCAGGGGCAGATCACAGATACGCAGTATTTT.

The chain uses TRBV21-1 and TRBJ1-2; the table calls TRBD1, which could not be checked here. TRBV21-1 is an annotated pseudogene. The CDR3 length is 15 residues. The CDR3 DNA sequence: TGTGCCAGCTTCCGAGGGGGCTCTAGGAACTATGGCTACACCTTC. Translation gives CASFRGGSRNYGYTF.

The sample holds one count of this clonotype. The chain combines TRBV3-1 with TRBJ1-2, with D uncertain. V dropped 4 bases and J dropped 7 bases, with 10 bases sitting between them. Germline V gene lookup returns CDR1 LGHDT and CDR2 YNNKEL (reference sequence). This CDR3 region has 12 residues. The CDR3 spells CASSLRSGGYTF. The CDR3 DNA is TGTGCCAGCAGCCTACGGAGCGGTGGCTACACCTTC.

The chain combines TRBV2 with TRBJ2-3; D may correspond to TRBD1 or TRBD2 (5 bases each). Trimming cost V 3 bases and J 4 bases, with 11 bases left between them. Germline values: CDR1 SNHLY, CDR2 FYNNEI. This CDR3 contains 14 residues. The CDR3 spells CASSDTGDPDTQYF. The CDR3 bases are TGTGCCAGCAGTGACACCGGGGACCCAGATACGCAGTATTTT.

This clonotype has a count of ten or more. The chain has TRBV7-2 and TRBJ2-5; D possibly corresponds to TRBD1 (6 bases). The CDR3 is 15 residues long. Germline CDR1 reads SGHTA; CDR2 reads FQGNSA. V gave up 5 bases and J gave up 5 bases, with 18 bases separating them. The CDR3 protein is CASSITGTPTETQYF. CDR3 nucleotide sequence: TGTGCCAGCAGCATAACCGGGACACCCACGGAGACCCAGTACTTC.